A selection of T cell receptor beta chains follows, all from one sample in a study of cytomegalovirus exposure and HLA in healthy donors. Clones were read by immunoSEQ multiplex PCR, and TCRdb kept only the in-frame ones, dropping some. The sample contains about 140,000 clones, over 65% of which appear only once. Sequences were obtained from PBMCs. The origin of the receptors is a female donor in good health and CMV-seronegative. CDR3s include the opening cysteine and the closing phenylalanine or tryptophan. Each record gives: CDR3 DNA, CDR3 protein, J gene, clone size, D gene, V gene. The D gene is left open where the match is weak. The listing skips clone size in some rows; elsewhere it reads once, few, many or a size class.

TGCGCCAGCAGCTCTGGCCCAGGGGGGTATGGCTACACCTTC | CASSSGPGGYGYTF | TRBJ1-2 | . | TRBD1 | TRBV5-1
TGCAGCGTTGAAAAGGGGACAGACGAGCAGTACTTC | CSVEKGTDEQYF | TRBJ2-7 | once | TRBD1 | TRBV29-1
TGTGCCACTCCGGGGAGTAATCAGCCCCAGCATTTT | CATPGSNQPQHF | TRBJ1-5 | few | . | TRBV28
TGTGCCAGCAGTGAGCTAGGGACAGACTATGGCTACACCTTC | CASSELGTDYGYTF | TRBJ1-2 | few | TRBD1 | TRBV2
TGTGCCAGCAGTGATCCCGGTCGGCCCCAGCATTTT | CASSDPGRPQHF | TRBJ1-5 | . | . | TRBV6-1
TGTGCCTGGAAGGGGACAGGGGAACTGTTTTTT | CAWKGTGELFF | TRBJ1-4 | few | TRBD1 | TRBV30
TGTGCCAGCCTGGGCGGGGGCTCCTACAATGAGCAGTTCTTC | CASLGGGSYNEQFF | TRBJ2-1 | . | TRBD2 | TRBV27
TGCGCCAGCAGCCCGGGACAGGGGGCCGCCACAGATACGCAGTATTTT | CASSPGQGAATDTQYF | TRBJ2-3 | . | TRBD1 | TRBV5-1
TGTGCCAGTAGTCCCCTAACAGGGGAGAACACTGAAGCTTTCTTT | CASSPLTGENTEAFF | TRBJ1-1 | . | TRBD1 | TRBV19
TGTGCCATCAGTGTGAACGGTAACACTGAAGCTTTCTTT | CAISVNGNTEAFF | TRBJ1-1 | few | . | TRBV10-3
TGTGCCAGTAGTGCGACAGGGTTTAACACTGAAGCTTTCTTT | CASSATGFNTEAFF | TRBJ1-1 | . | TRBD1 | TRBV19
TGCGCCAGCAGCTTGGGGGGCCTTAGTAAGGGGAGCACAGATACGCAGTATTTT | CASSLGGLSKGSTDTQYF | TRBJ2-3 | . | . | TRBV5-1
TGTGCCAGCAGCTTCGTGCAGGGACTAGCGGGCAATGAGCAGTTCTTC | CASSFVQGLAGNEQFF | TRBJ2-1 | . | TRBD2 | TRBV7-6
TGTGCCAGCAGCTTGGTACCGGGGTTAGCGTACAATGAGCAGTTCTTC | CASSLVPGLAYNEQFF | TRBJ2-1 | . | . | TRBV5-6
TGCAGCGTTGTCGGCTTGGACTCTTCCTACGAGCAGTACTTC | CSVVGLDSSYEQYF | TRBJ2-7 | . | . | TRBV29-1
TGTGCCAGCAGTTCCACAGGGATGGCCGGGGAGCTGTTTTTT | CASSSTGMAGELFF | TRBJ2-2 | once | . | TRBV28
TGTGCCAGCAGTTACTCTGCAGGGGGGACCCAGTACTTC | CASSYSAGGTQYF | TRBJ2-5 | . | TRBD1 | TRBV6-6
TGTGCCAGCGCCGGGAACTATGGCTACACCTTC | CASAGNYGYTF | TRBJ1-2 | . | . | TRBV6-1
TGTGCCAGCAGCTTTAGACAGGGCAGGAACACTGAAGCTTTCTTT | CASSFRQGRNTEAFF | TRBJ1-1 | . | TRBD1 | TRBV13
TGTGCCTGGAGTGTAACGGTTTTCTCTGGGGCCAACGTCCTGACTTTC | CAWSVTVFSGANVLTF | TRBJ2-6 | . | . | TRBV30